This T cell receptor (beta chain) was captured in a study of siplizumab effects on memory and regulatory T cells. Profiling relied on immunoSEQ multiplex PCR, and the TCRdb table lists in-frame clones only, not all of them. Among over 85,000 clones listed, over 85% were seen once. With regard to this clone: Its specificity is not known.

The CDR3 has 12 residues. From germline, CDR1 is SQVTM and CDR2 ANQGSEA. The V end was cut by 7 bases, the J end by 4 bases, with 10 bases between. Points from the study as a whole: Memory T cells appeared less diverse than naive cells, which seemed to contribute substantially to alloresponse.

The sample was CD8+ T cells sorted from blood. The source of this sequence is a human donor in good health. The V and J genes are TRBV29-1 and TRBJ1-4; no reliable D call. In nucleotides, the CDR3 is TGCAGCGCCACTGAGGATAATGAAAAACTGTTTTTT. Translating it yields CSATEDNEKLFF.